The sequence of this TCR beta chain was determined in a study of cytomegalovirus exposure and HLA in healthy donors. Study overall: Findings of an earlier analysis included under 140 million unique TCR beta sequences from roughly 180 million T cells. Whole-study results and caveats: A few CMV-associated chains proved CMV antigen-specific in vitro. According to a later analysis, most TCR beta chains associated with CMV appeared HLA-restricted.

With respect to this clone: No antigen is known for it.

The PCR employed 60 Vbeta primers together with 13 Jbeta primers. Repertoires were generated with immunoSEQ multiplex PCR, while TCRdb's copy carries only in-frame clones and drops some. The data hold some 100,000 clones, with approximately 80% observed a single time. Per germline, CDR1 GTSNPN and CDR2 SVGIG (reference sequence). V was pared by 0 bases and J by 4 bases, with 15 bases between. The CDR3 is 16 residues long. The source material was PBMCs. This chain links TRBV30 with TRBJ1-4, with D maybe TRBD1 (6 bases). The receptor was derived from a male donor in good health and CMV-seropositive. CDR3 nucleotides: TGTGCCTGGAGTGTTGGCCAGGGGATTTATAATGAAAAACTGTTTTTT. Encoded protein: CAWSVGQGIYNEKLFF.